The rows below give T cell receptor beta chains drawn from one sample of a study of blood T cells in healthy people across ages. TCRdb independently ran MiXCR on the 5' RACE reads; one entry per CDR3 protein. The data hold about 1,800,000 distinct CDR3 sequences, with approximately 28% observed a single time. Sample: blood. The receptors stem from a woman in her 30s in good health. CDR3s include the opening cysteine and the closing phenylalanine or tryptophan. Each record gives: J gene, clone size, V gene, D gene, CDR3 protein, CDR3 DNA. The D gene is left open where the match is weak. Clone sizes are given selectively: once, few, many, or a class where the clone is expanded.

j_call: TRBJ1-2; clone_size: few; v_call: TRBV7-2; d_call: -; cdr3_aa: CASSFRIGTDYGYTF; cdr3_nt: TGTGCCAGCAGCTTTCGGATAGGGACGGACTATGGCTACACCTTC
j_call: TRBJ2-1; clone_size: -; v_call: TRBV7-9; d_call: TRBD2; cdr3_aa: CASSLLAERMGNEQFF; cdr3_nt: TGTGCCAGCAGCCTACTAGCGGAACGAATGGGGAATGAGCAGTTCTTC
j_call: TRBJ2-1; clone_size: few; v_call: TRBV7-9; d_call: TRBD1; cdr3_aa: CASSLGDREIGNEQFF; cdr3_nt: TGTGCCAGCAGCTTAGGGGACAGGGAGATTGGCAATGAGCAGTTCTTC
j_call: TRBJ2-7; clone_size: -; v_call: TRBV29-1; d_call: -; cdr3_aa: CSVLAVSSYEQYF; cdr3_nt: TGCAGCGTTCTGGCAGTTAGCTCCTACGAGCAGTACTTC
j_call: TRBJ2-7; clone_size: once; v_call: TRBV7-6; d_call: -; cdr3_aa: CASSTPGDNYEQYF; cdr3_nt: TGTGCCAGCAGCACCCCCGGAGACAACTACGAGCAGTACTTC
j_call: TRBJ2-7; clone_size: few; v_call: TRBV20-1; d_call: -; cdr3_aa: CSAGTNSYEQYF; cdr3_nt: TGCAGTGCTGGGACGAATTCCTACGAGCAGTACTTC
j_call: TRBJ2-1; clone_size: few; v_call: TRBV7-3; d_call: TRBD1; cdr3_aa: CASSLMGTGTYNEQFF; cdr3_nt: TGTGCCAGCAGCTTAATGGGGACAGGGACCTACAATGAGCAGTTCTTC
j_call: TRBJ2-5; clone_size: few; v_call: TRBV5-6; d_call: -; cdr3_aa: CASTPGGNQETQYF; cdr3_nt: TGTGCCAGCACCCCTGGGGGGAACCAAGAGACCCAGTACTTC
j_call: TRBJ2-3; clone_size: few; v_call: TRBV6-2/TRBV6-3; d_call: -; cdr3_aa: CASSYSIRTDTQYF; cdr3_nt: TGTGCCAGCAGTTACTCGATTCGCACAGATACGCAGTATTTT
j_call: TRBJ2-1; clone_size: many; v_call: TRBV29-1; d_call: -; cdr3_aa: CSAAGHNTFNEQFF; cdr3_nt: TGCAGCGCAGCTGGACATAACACCTTCAATGAGCAGTTCTTC
j_call: TRBJ2-6; clone_size: -; v_call: TRBV20-1; d_call: -; cdr3_aa: CSARPRTSGANVPTF; cdr3_nt: TGCAGTGCTAGACCCAGGACCTCTGGGGCCAACGTCCCGACTTTC
j_call: TRBJ2-1; clone_size: few; v_call: TRBV5-1; d_call: TRBD2; cdr3_aa: CASSRGTSEVNEQFF; cdr3_nt: TGCGCCAGCAGCAGGGGGACTAGCGAGGTCAATGAGCAGTTCTTC
j_call: TRBJ2-1; clone_size: few; v_call: TRBV6-1; d_call: -; cdr3_aa: CASSEQSGGEQFF; cdr3_nt: TGTGCCAGCAGTGAACAAAGCGGAGGTGAGCAGTTCTTC
j_call: TRBJ2-3; clone_size: -; v_call: TRBV20-1; d_call: -; cdr3_aa: CSAKGGAADTQYF; cdr3_nt: TGCAGTGCAAAAGGGGGAGCGGCAGATACGCAGTATTTT
j_call: TRBJ1-2; clone_size: -; v_call: TRBV20-1; d_call: -; cdr3_aa: CSARAIANPRGYTF; cdr3_nt: TGCAGTGCTAGAGCAATAGCCAACCCTAGGGGCTACACCTTC
j_call: TRBJ2-1; clone_size: -; v_call: TRBV28; d_call: -; cdr3_aa: CASKTSPYNEQFF; cdr3_nt: TGTGCCAGCAAGACATCCCCTTACAATGAGCAGTTCTTC
j_call: TRBJ1-6; clone_size: -; v_call: TRBV7-2; d_call: -; cdr3_aa: CASSLEGGAGSPLHF; cdr3_nt: TGTGCCAGCAGCTTAGAGGGAGGGGCAGGATCACCCCTCCACTTT
j_call: TRBJ2-5; clone_size: many; v_call: TRBV20-1; d_call: -; cdr3_aa: CSARDYSQFQETQYF; cdr3_nt: TGCAGTGCTAGAGATTACAGTCAATTTCAAGAGACCCAGTACTTC
j_call: TRBJ1-1; clone_size: -; v_call: TRBV16; d_call: -; cdr3_aa: CASSQQLTSNTEAFF; cdr3_nt: TGTGCCAGCAGCCAACAGCTTACCTCGAACACTGAAGCTTTCTTT
j_call: TRBJ1-4; clone_size: few; v_call: TRBV29-1; d_call: -; cdr3_aa: CSVAAPTNEKLFF; cdr3_nt: TGCAGCGTTGCCGCCCCAACTAATGAAAAACTGTTTTTT
j_call: TRBJ1-1; clone_size: once; v_call: TRBV28; d_call: -; cdr3_aa: CASSPPGPMNTEAFF; cdr3_nt: TGTGCCAGCAGTCCCCCCGGACCGATGAACACTGAAGCTTTCTTT
j_call: TRBJ2-1; clone_size: -; v_call: TRBV24-1; d_call: -; cdr3_aa: CATSDPYNGQDYDEQFF; cdr3_nt: TGTGCCACCAGTGACCCCTACAACGGACAGGACTACGATGAGCAGTTCTTC
j_call: TRBJ2-7; clone_size: few; v_call: TRBV5-1; d_call: -; cdr3_aa: CASSLVAGTPYEQYF; cdr3_nt: TGCGCCAGCAGCTTGGTAGCTGGGACTCCCTACGAGCAGTACTTC
j_call: TRBJ2-7; clone_size: -; v_call: TRBV28; d_call: -; cdr3_aa: CASTPGAGYHEQYF; cdr3_nt: TGTGCCAGCACCCCAGGTGCGGGTTACCACGAGCAGTACTTC
j_call: TRBJ2-3; clone_size: -; v_call: TRBV4-1; d_call: -; cdr3_aa: CASSQVGTKSKYF; cdr3_nt: TGCGCCAGCAGCCAAGTGGGCACCAAGTCAAAGTATTTT
j_call: TRBJ2-1; clone_size: once; v_call: TRBV6-2/TRBV6-3; d_call: TRBD1; cdr3_aa: CASSPPTGGYEQFF; cdr3_nt: TGTGCCAGCAGCCCTCCGACAGGGGGTTATGAGCAGTTCTTC
j_call: TRBJ2-5; clone_size: many; v_call: TRBV15; d_call: -; cdr3_aa: CATSRVKETQYF; cdr3_nt: TGTGCCACCAGCAGAGTGAAAGAGACCCAGTACTTC
j_call: TRBJ1-3; clone_size: -; v_call: TRBV10-3; d_call: -; cdr3_aa: CAIMVTSGNTIYF; cdr3_nt: TGTGCCATCATGGTGACCTCTGGAAACACCATATATTTT
j_call: TRBJ2-5; clone_size: -; v_call: TRBV21-1; d_call: -; cdr3_aa: CASSMAFFRPREFRETQYF; cdr3_nt: TGTGCCAGCAGCATGGCCTTTTTCCGACCCAGGGAGTTCCGAGAGACCCAGTACTTC
j_call: TRBJ2-7; clone_size: -; v_call: TRBV7-2; d_call: -; cdr3_aa: CASSRSGGGTYEQYF; cdr3_nt: TGTGCCAGCAGCCGATCTGGCGGTGGTACCTACGAGCAGTACTTC
j_call: TRBJ2-5; clone_size: few; v_call: TRBV20-1; d_call: -; cdr3_aa: CSATPGGGGETQYF; cdr3_nt: TGCAGTGCCACACCGGGAGGGGGCGGTGAGACCCAGTACTTC
j_call: TRBJ2-3; clone_size: -; v_call: TRBV6-4; d_call: -; cdr3_aa: CASSEGGYTDTQYF; cdr3_nt: TGTGCCAGCAGTGAGGGGGGATACACAGATACGCAGTATTTT
j_call: TRBJ2-5; clone_size: many; v_call: TRBV7-2; d_call: -; cdr3_aa: CASSFVIGLQETQYF; cdr3_nt: TGTGCCAGCAGCTTCGTAATTGGGCTCCAAGAGACCCAGTACTTC
j_call: TRBJ1-2; clone_size: -; v_call: TRBV12-3/TRBV12-4; d_call: -; cdr3_aa: CASSLRREIIYGYTF; cdr3_nt: TGTGCCAGCAGTTTAAGGCGGGAGATAATCTATGGCTACACCTTC
j_call: TRBJ2-7; clone_size: -; v_call: TRBV12-3/TRBV12-4; d_call: TRBD1; cdr3_aa: CASSGGRVAYEQYF; cdr3_nt: TGTGCCAGTTCAGGGGGTAGAGTCGCCTACGAGCAGTACTTC
j_call: TRBJ2-5; clone_size: many; v_call: TRBV12-3/TRBV12-4; d_call: -; cdr3_aa: CASSSGYQETQYF; cdr3_nt: TGTGCCAGCAGCTCGGGGTACCAAGAGACCCAGTACTTC
j_call: TRBJ1-1; clone_size: -; v_call: TRBV29-1; d_call: -; cdr3_aa: CSVGRGRSTEAFF; cdr3_nt: TGCAGCGTTGGACGAGGCAGGAGTACTGAAGCTTTCTTT
j_call: TRBJ1-2; clone_size: -; v_call: TRBV20-1; d_call: -; cdr3_aa: CSAPEDPCGGYTF; cdr3_nt: TGCAGTGCTCCAGAGGACCCTTGCGGAGGCTACACCTTC
j_call: TRBJ1-2; clone_size: few; v_call: TRBV6-5; d_call: -; cdr3_aa: CASSARDGYGYTF; cdr3_nt: TGTGCCAGCAGTGCCCGGGACGGGTATGGCTACACCTTC